This record covers a single T cell receptor (beta chain). This record belongs to a study of cytomegalovirus exposure and HLA in healthy donors. Germline V gives CDR1 SGHDN, CDR2 FVKESK. Trimming took off 3 bases at V and 10 bases at J, with 13 bases between the two ends. The CDR3 runs to 13 residues. The PCR employed 60 Vbeta primers together with 13 Jbeta primers. The method was immunoSEQ multiplex PCR; TCRdb's version includes in-frame clones alone and lacks a portion of them. The sample carries approximately 140,000 clones, around 77% recorded once. Material: PBMCs. The chain is built from TRBV14 and TRBJ2-1, with D uncertain. The sequence came from a man younger than 45 in good health and CMV-seronegative. The chain's CDR3 is CASSHLDITEQFF. CDR3 nucleotide sequence: TGTGCCAGCAGCCACTTAGACATAACAGAGCAGTTCTTC. Variable domain in full (rest from reference TRBV14 and TRBJ2-1): EAGVTQFPSHSVIEKGQTVTLRCDPISGHDNLYWYRRVMGKEIKFLLHFVKESKQDESGMPNNRFLAERTGGTYSTLKVQPAELEDSGVYFCASSHLDITEQFFGPGTRLTVL.